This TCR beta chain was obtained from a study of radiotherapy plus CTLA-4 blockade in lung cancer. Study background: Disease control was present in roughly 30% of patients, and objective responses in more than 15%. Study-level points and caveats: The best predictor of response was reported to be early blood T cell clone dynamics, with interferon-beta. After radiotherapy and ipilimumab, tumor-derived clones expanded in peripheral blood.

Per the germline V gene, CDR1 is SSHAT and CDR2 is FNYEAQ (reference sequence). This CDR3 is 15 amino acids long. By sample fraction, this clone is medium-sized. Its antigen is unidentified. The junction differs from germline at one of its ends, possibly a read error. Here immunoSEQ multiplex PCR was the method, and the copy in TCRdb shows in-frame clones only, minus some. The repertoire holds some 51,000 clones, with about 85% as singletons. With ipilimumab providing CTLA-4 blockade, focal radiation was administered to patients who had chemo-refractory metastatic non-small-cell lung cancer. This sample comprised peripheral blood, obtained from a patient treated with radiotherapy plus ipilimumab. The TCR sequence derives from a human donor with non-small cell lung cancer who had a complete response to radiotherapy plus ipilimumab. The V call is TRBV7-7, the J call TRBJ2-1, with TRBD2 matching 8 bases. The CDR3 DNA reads TGTGCTAGCAGCCAAAGCGGGGGCTCCTACAATGAGCAGTTCTTC. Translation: CASSQSGGSYNEQFF.